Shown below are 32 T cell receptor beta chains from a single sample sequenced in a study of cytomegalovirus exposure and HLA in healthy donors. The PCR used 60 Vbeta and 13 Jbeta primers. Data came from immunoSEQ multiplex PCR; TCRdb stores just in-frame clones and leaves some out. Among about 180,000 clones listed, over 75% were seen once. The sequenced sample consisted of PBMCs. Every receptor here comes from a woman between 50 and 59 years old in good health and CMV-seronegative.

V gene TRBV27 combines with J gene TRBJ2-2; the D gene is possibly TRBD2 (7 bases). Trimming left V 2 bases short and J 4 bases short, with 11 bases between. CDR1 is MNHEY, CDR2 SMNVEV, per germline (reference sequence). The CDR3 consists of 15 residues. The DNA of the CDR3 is TGTGCCAGCAGTTTAGTGGGAGGGGGCACCGGGGAGCTGTTTTTT. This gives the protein CASSLVGGGTGELFF.

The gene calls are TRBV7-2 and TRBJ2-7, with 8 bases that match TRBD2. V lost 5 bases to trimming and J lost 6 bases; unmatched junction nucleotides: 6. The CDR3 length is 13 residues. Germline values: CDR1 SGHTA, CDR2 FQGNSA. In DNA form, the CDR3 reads TGTGCCAGCAGCCTTAGCGGGATTCCCGAGCAGTACTTC. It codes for CASSLSGIPEQYF.

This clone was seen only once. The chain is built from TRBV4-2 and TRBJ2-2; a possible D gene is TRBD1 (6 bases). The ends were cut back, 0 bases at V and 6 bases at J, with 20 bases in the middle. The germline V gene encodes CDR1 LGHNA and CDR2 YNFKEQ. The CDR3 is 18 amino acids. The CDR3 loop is CASSQETRDIENSGELFF. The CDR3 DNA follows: TGTGCCAGCAGCCAAGAGACCAGGGACATAGAAAACTCCGGGGAGCTGTTTTTT.

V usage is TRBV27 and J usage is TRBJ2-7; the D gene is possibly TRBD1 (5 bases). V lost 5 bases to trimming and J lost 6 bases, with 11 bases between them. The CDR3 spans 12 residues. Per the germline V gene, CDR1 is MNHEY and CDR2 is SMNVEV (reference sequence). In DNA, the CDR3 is TGTGCCAGCAGTCCTCAGGGTAGCGAGCAGTACTTC. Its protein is CASSPQGSEQYF.

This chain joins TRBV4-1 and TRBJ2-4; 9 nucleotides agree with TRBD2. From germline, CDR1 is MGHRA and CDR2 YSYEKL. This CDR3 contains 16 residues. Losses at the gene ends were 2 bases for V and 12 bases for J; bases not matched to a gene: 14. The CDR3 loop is CASSQTRVAGDVRQYF. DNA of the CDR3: TGCGCCAGCAGCCAAACGCGGGTAGCGGGGGACGTACGTCAGTACTTC.

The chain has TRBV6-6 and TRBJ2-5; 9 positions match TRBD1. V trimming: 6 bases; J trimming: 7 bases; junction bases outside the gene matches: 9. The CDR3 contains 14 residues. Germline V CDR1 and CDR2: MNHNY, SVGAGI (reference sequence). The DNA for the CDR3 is TGTGCCAGCAGACAGGGGGCCTTACCGGTGACCCAGTACTTC. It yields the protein CASRQGALPVTQYF.

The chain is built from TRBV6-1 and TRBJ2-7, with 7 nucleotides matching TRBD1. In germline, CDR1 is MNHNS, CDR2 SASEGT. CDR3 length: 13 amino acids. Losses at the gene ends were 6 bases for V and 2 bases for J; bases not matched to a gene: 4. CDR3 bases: TGTGCCAGCAGGACAGGGACAGCCTACGAGCAGTACTTC. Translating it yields CASRTGTAYEQYF.

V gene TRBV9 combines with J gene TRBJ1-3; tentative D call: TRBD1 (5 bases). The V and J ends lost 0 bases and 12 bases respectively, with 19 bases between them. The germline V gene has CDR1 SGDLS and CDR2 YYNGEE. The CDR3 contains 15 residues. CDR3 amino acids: CASSVEGITGRVIYF. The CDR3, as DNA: TGTGCCAGCAGCGTAGAGGGGATCACCGGACGGGTCATATATTTT.

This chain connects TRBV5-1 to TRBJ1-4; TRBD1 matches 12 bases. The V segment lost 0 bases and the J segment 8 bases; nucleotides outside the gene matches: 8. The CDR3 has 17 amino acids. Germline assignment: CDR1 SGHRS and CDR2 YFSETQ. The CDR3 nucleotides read TGCGCCAGCAGCTTGGAATTTGTAGGGACAGGGGGCGAAAAACTGTTTTTT. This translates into CASSLEFVGTGGEKLFF. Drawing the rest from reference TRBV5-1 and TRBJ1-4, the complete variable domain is KAGVTQTPRYLIKTRGQQVTLSCSPISGHRSVSWYQQTPGQGLQFLFEYFSETQRNKGNFPGRFSGRQFSNSRSEMNVSTLELGDSALYLCASSLEFVGTGGEKLFFGSGTQLSVL.

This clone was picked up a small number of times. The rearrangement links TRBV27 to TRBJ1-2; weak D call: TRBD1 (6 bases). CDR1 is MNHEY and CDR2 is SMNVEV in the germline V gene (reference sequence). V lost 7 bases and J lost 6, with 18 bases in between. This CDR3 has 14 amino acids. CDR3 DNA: TGTGCCAGCAACCATACCGGGCAGGGGAATGGCTACACCTTC. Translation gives CASNHTGQGNGYTF.

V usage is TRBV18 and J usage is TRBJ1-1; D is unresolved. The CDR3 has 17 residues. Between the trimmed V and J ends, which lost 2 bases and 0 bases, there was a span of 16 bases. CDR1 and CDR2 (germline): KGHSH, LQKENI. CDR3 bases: TGTGCCAGCTCACCAGGTAGCCTAGGGAGAATGAACACTGAAGCTTTCTTT. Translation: CASSPGSLGRMNTEAFF.

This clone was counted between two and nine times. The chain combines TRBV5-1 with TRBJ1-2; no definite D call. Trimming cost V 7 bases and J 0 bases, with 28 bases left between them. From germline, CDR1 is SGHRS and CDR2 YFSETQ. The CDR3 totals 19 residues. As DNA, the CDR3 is TGCGCCAGCCCCTTCCAACTCCTCAGGAAGCCACCACCTAACTATGGCTACACCTTC. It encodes CASPFQLLRKPPPNYGYTF.

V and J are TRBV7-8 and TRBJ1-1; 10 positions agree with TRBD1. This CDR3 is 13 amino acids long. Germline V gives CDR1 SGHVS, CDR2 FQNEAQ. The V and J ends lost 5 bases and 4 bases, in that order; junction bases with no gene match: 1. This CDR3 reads CASSRDRGTEAFF. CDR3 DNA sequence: TGTGCCAGCAGCCGGGACAGGGGCACTGAAGCTTTCTTT. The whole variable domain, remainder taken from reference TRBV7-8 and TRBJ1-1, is GAGVSQSPRYKVAKRGQDVALRCDPISGHVSLFWYQQALGQGPEFLTYFQNEAQLDKSGLPSDRFFAERPEGSVSTLKIQRTQQEDSAVYLCASSRDRGTEAFFGQGTRLTVV.

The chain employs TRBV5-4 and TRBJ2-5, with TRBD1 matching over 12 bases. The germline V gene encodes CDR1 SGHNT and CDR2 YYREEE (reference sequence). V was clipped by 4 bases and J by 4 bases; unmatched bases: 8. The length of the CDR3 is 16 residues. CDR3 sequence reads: CASSPGQGAPGETQYF. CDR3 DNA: TGTGCCAGCAGCCCGGGACAGGGGGCCCCGGGAGAGACCCAGTACTTC.

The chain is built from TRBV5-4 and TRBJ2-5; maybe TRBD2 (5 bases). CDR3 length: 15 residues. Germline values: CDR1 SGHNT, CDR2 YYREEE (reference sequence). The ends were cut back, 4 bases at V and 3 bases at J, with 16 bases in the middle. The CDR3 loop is CASSRDLDLEETQYF. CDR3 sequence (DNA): TGTGCCAGCAGCCGGGATCTAGATCTTGAAGAGACCCAGTACTTC.

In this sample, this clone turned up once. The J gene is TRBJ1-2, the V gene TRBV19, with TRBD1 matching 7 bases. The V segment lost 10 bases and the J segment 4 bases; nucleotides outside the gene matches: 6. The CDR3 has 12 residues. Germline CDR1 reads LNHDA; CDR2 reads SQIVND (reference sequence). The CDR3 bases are TGTGCCACCTTAGACAGGGTCTATGGCTACACCTTC. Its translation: CATLDRVYGYTF.

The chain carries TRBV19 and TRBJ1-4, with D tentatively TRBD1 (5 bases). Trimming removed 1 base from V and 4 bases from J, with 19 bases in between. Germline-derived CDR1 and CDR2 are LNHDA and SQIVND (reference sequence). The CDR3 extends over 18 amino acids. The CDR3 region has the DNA TGTGCCAGTAGTATAGTTGAGGAAATTGGGGGGGTTAATGAAAAACTGTTTTTT. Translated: CASSIVEEIGGVNEKLFF.

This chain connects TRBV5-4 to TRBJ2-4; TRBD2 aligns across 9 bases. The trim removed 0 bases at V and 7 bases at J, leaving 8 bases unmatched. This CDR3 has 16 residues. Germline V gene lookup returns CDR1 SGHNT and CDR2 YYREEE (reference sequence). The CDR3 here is CASSLAARGGANIQYF. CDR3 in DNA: TGTGCCAGCAGCTTGGCGGCGCGGGGGGGAGCGAACATTCAGTACTTC.

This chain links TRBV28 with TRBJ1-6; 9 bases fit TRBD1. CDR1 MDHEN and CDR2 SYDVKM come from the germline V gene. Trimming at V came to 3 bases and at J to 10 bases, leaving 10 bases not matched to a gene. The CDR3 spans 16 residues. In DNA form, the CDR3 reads TGTGCCAGCAGTTTGCACGGACAGGGGATTAGATCACCCCTCCACTTT. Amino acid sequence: CASSLHGQGIRSPLHF. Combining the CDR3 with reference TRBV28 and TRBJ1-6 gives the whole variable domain DVKVTQSSRYLVKRTGEKVFLECVQDMDHENMFWYRQDPGLGLRLIYFSYDVKMKEKGDIPEGYSVSREKKERFSLILESASTNQTSMYLCASSLHGQGIRSPLHFGNGTRLTVT.

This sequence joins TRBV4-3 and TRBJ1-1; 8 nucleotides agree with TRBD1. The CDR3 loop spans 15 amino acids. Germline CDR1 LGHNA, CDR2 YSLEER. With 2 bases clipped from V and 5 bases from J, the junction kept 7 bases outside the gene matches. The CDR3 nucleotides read TGCGCCAGCAGCCAACGACAGGGGCGGTGGACTGAAGCTTTCTTT. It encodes CASSQRQGRWTEAFF.

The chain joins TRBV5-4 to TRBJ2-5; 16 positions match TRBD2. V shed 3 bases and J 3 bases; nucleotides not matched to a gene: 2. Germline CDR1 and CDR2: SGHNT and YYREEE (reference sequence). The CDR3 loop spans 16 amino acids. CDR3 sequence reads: CASSSGLAGGKETQYF. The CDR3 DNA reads TGTGCCAGCAGCTCGGGACTAGCGGGAGGGAAAGAGACCCAGTACTTC.

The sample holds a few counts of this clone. CDR3 protein: CASSLDRDTEAFF. CDR3 bases: TGTGCCAGCAGCTTGGACAGGGACACTGAAGCTTTCTTT. The chain recombines TRBV5-4 with TRBJ1-1, with D perhaps matching TRBD1 (6 bases). Germline V gene data show CDR1 as SGHNT and CDR2 as YYREEE (reference sequence). The CDR3 extends over 13 amino acids. V was pared by 0 bases and J by 3 bases, with 6 bases between.

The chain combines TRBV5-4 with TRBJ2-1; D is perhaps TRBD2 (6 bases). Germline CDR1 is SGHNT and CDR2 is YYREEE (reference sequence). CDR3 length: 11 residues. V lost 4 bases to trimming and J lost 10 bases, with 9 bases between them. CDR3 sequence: CASSAGPEQFF. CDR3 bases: TGTGCCAGCAGCGCGGGACCCGAGCAGTTCTTC.

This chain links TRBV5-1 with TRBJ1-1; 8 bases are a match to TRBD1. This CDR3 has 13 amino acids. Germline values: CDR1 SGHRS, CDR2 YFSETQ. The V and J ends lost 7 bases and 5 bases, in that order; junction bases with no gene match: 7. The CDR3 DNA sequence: TGCGCCAGCGGAACAGGGGGTTATACTGAAGCTTTCTTT. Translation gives CASGTGGYTEAFF.

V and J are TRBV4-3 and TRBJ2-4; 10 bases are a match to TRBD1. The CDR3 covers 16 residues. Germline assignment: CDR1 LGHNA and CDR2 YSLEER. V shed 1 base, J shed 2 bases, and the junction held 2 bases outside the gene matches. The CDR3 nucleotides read TGCGCCAGCAGCCAAGGGACAGGGGGTTCCAAAAACATTCAGTACTTC. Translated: CASSQGTGGSKNIQYF.

The CDR3 nucleotides are TGTGCCAGCAGTGATGACAGCCCCTACGAGCAGTACTTC. Translation: CASSDDSPYEQYF. V usage is TRBV6-1 and J usage is TRBJ2-7; tentative D call: TRBD1 (5 bases). CDR1 and CDR2 from the germline V gene are MNHNS and SASEGT. The CDR3 is 13 amino acids. Trimming took 3 bases from V and 2 from J, leaving 8 bases between them.

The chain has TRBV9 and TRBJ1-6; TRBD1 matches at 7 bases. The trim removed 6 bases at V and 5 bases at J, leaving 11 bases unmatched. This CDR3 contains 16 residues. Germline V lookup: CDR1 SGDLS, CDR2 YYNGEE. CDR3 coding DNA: TGTGCCAGCAACCGACAGGGTCGCATAGATAATTCACCCCTCCACTTT. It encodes CASNRQGRIDNSPLHF.

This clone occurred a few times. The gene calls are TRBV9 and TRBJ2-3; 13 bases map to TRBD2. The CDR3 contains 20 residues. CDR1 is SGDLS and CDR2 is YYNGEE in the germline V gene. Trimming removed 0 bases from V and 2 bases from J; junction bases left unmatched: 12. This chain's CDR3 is CASSVGGTSGATHYTDTQYF. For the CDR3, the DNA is TGTGCCAGCAGCGTAGGCGGGACTAGCGGGGCTACCCATTACACAGATACGCAGTATTTT.

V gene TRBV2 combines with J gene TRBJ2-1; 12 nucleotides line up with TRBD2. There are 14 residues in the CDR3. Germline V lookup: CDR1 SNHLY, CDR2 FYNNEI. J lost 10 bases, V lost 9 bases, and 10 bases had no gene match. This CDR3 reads CASPGLAGPWEQFF. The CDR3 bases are TGTGCCAGTCCGGGACTAGCGGGCCCATGGGAGCAGTTCTTC.

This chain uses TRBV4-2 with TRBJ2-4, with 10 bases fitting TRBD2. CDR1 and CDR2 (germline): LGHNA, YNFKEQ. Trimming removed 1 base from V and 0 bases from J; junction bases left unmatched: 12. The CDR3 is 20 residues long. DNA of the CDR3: TGTGCCAGCAGCCAAGTGAGGGGGACTAGCGCCCTGCTAGCCAAAAACATTCAGTACTTC. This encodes CASSQVRGTSALLAKNIQYF.

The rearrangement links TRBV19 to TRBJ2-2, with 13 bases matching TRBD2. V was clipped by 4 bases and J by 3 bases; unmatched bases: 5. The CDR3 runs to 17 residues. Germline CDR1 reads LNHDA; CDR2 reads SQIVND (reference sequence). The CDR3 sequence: CASSTPLAGGYTGELFF. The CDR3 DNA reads TGTGCCAGTAGTACGCCACTAGCGGGAGGGTACACCGGGGAGCTGTTTTTT. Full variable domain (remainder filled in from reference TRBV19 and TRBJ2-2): DGGITQSPKYLFRKEGQNVTLSCEQNLNHDAMYWYRQDPGQGLRLIYYSQIVNDFQKGDIAEGYSVSREKKESFPLTVTSAQKNPTAFYLCASSTPLAGGYTGELFFGEGSRLTVL.

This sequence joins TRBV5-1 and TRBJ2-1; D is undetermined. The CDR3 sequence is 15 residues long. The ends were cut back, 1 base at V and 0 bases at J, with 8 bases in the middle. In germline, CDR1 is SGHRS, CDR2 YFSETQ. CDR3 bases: TGCGCCAGCAGCTTGCGACACAACTCCTACAATGAGCAGTTCTTC. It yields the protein CASSLRHNSYNEQFF.